Each of the 15 T cell receptor beta chains below was sequenced from the same sample in a study of T-cell reconstitution after alpha-beta-depleted transplantation in children. TCRbeta library construction was performed incorporating unique molecular identifiers. One entry per CDR3 protein results from TCRdb running MiXCR on the PCR reads. The sample records fewer than 550,000 distinct CDR3 sequences, about an eighth being singletons. Sequencing was performed on PBMCs, mostly from graft donor cells, taken 180 days after TCRalphabeta/CD19-depleted stem cell transplant. The receptors come from a female patient between 2 and 15 years old who had a stem cell transplant for aplastic anemia, so the T cells may come from the graft donor.

In regard to this clonotype: At one of its ends the junction is not consistent with the germline gene, which may arise from a read error. The chain is built from TRBV5-5 and TRBJ2-3, with TRBD2 as a possible D gene (6 bases). The germline CDR1 and CDR2 sequences are SGHKS and YYEKEE (reference sequence). The CDR3 length is 10 residues. In nucleotides, the CDR3 is TGTGCCAGCAGCCAACCGGGACTCTTTTTT. Its translation: CASSQPGLFF.

The chain couples TRBV4-2 to TRBJ2-7, with D unclear. CDR3 length: 13 residues. Germline CDR1 LGHNA, CDR2 YNFKEQ. V was cut by 1 base and J by 2 bases, with 6 bases left in between. In DNA form, the CDR3 reads TGTGCCAGCAGCCAAGTTTCGCCCTACGAGCAGTACTTC. Protein product: CASSQVSPYEQYF.

This clonotype was picked up a small number of times. The chain employs TRBV9 and TRBJ2-3; D not resolved. V was trimmed by 4 bases and J by 8 bases, leaving 14 bases between them. The length of the CDR3 is 13 residues. The germline V gene encodes CDR1 SGDLS and CDR2 YYNGEE. The DNA for the CDR3 is TGTGCCAGCAGCCCAGATAGAACGGGTACGCAGTATTTT. Amino acids: CASSPDRTGTQYF.

The chain is built from TRBV10-3 and TRBJ1-2; the D is unclear. V was pared by 2 bases and J by 3 bases, with 13 bases between. The CDR3 loop spans 15 amino acids. Germline V gene sequence: CDR1 ENHRY, CDR2 SYGVKD. CDR3 DNA: TGTGCCATCAGTGAGAAACCAGGCGACTACTATGGCTACACCTTC. Amino acids: CAISEKPGDYYGYTF.

This clonotype was detected only a few times. The V call is TRBV20-1, the J call TRBJ2-1, with 8 bases aligning to TRBD2. V gave up 2 bases and J gave up 0 bases; unmatched junction bases: 3. Per germline, CDR1 DFQATT and CDR2 SNEGSKA (reference sequence). There are 15 residues in the CDR3. CDR3: CSARSGSSSYNEQFF. CDR3 nucleotide sequence: TGCAGTGCTAGAAGCGGGAGTAGCTCCTACAATGAGCAGTTCTTC.

Many counts were recorded for this clonotype. The chain links TRBV7-2 to TRBJ2-7; 10 bases agree with TRBD2. CDR3 length equals 17 residues. Germline CDR1 SGHTA, CDR2 FQGNSA. V lost 5 bases, J lost 1 base, and 11 bases stayed unmatched. The CDR3: CASSPKAGLARSYEQYF. CDR3 DNA sequence: TGTGCCAGCAGCCCCAAGGCGGGACTAGCGAGGTCCTACGAGCAGTACTTC.

This clonotype was seen only a few times. The chain employs TRBV7-2 and TRBJ1-1; D possibly corresponds to TRBD1 (5 bases). CDR3 length equals 16 residues. Trimming took off 2 bases at V and 2 bases at J, with 15 bases between the two ends. Germline V CDR1 and CDR2: SGHTA, FQGNSA. The CDR3 sequence is CASSLSRETVNTEAFF. The DNA for the CDR3 is TGTGCCAGCAGCTTATCTAGGGAGACAGTCAACACTGAAGCTTTCTTT.

The V call is TRBV11-3, the J call TRBJ2-3; 12 bases match TRBD2. The germline V gene has CDR1 SGHNT and CDR2 YENEEA. The CDR3 covers 15 residues. J was trimmed by 6 bases and V by 8 bases; bases with no gene match: 9. The chain's CDR3 is CASGRLAGGLDTQYF. CDR3 nucleotide sequence: TGTGCCAGCGGTCGTCTAGCGGGAGGGCTGGATACGCAGTATTTT.

This clonotype has ten or more counts. The rearrangement joins TRBV5-1 to TRBJ2-1; 7 bases match TRBD2. This CDR3 has 12 amino acids. Looked up from germline, CDR1 is SGHRS and CDR2 is YFSETQ. V lost 4 bases and J lost 5; bases outside the gene matches: 0. Written as DNA, the CDR3 is TGCGCCAGCAGCGGGAGGGACAATGAGCAGTTCTTC. Translation gives CASSGRDNEQFF.

This clonotype was counted many times. The chain links TRBV28 to TRBJ2-3, with D unclear. This CDR3 contains 15 residues. V lost 5 bases to trimming and J lost 0 bases, with 12 bases between them. CDR1 is MDHEN, CDR2 SYDVKM, per germline. CDR3: CASSLRTTSTDTQYF. The CDR3 DNA follows: TGTGCCAGCAGTCTCCGTACAACTAGCACAGATACGCAGTATTTT.

This clonotype was seen a few times. The gene calls are TRBV19 and TRBJ2-1, with D possibly matching TRBD1 (5 bases). The germline CDR1 and CDR2 sequences are LNHDA and SQIVND (reference sequence). Between the trimmed V and J ends, which lost 6 bases and 2 bases, there was a span of 8 bases. This CDR3 is 13 amino acids long. The chain's CDR3 is CASRGVTYNEQFF. As DNA, the CDR3 is TGTGCCAGTAGAGGGGTAACCTACAATGAGCAGTTCTTC.

This clonotype was detected only a few times. The chain recombines TRBV7-2 with TRBJ2-3; D is perhaps TRBD2 (5 bases). Trimming took off 6 bases at V and 7 bases at J, with 14 bases between the two ends. Looked up from germline, CDR1 is SGHTA and CDR2 is FQGNSA. CDR3 length: 13 residues. For the CDR3, the DNA is TGTGCCAGCAGACCGAGGGAGTTTAATACGCAGTATTTT. As protein: CASRPREFNTQYF.

V usage is TRBV13 and J usage is TRBJ1-4; tentative D call: TRBD1 (5 bases). This CDR3 has 15 amino acids. Trimming took 5 bases from V and 9 from J, leaving 19 bases between them. Per the germline V gene, CDR1 is PRHDT and CDR2 is FYEKMQ (reference sequence). The CDR3 DNA reads TGTGCCAGCAGCCTCCTTCAGGGATCCTTTAAAAAACTGTTTTTT. Protein product: CASSLLQGSFKKLFF.

The V gene is TRBV11-2, the J gene TRBJ2-3; 7 bases align to TRBD2. CDR1 and CDR2 (germline): SGHAT, FQNNGV. This CDR3 is 15 amino acids long. J gave up 0 bases and V 5 bases, and 5 bases lay outside the gene matches. The chain's CDR3 is CASSPGTISTDTQYF. The CDR3 DNA sequence: TGTGCCAGCAGCCCCGGGACTATAAGCACAGATACGCAGTATTTT.

The chain carries TRBV5-1 and TRBJ2-1; TRBD2 aligns across 10 bases. The V segment lost 0 bases and the J segment 4 bases; nucleotides outside the gene matches: 13. CDR1 is SGHRS, CDR2 YFSETQ, per germline. The CDR3 loop spans 19 amino acids. The CDR3 region is CASSLAPSGSPKNYNEQFF. The CDR3 coding sequence is TGCGCCAGCAGCTTGGCTCCTAGCGGGAGCCCTAAAAATTACAATGAGCAGTTCTTC.